Shown below are 14 T cell receptor beta chains from a single sample sequenced in a study of spatial heterogeneity in lung cancer. Indicated time point: sample taken at primary tumor resection. Via MiXCR, TCRdb re-called the 5' RACE reads, giving one row per CDR3 protein. The sample contains over 45,000 distinct CDR3 sequences, less than 5.5% of which appear only once. The input for sequencing was PBMCs, taken at surgery. Every receptor here comes from a male donor with early-stage non-small cell lung cancer.

This clonotype was counted between two and nine times. This chain connects TRBV27 to TRBJ2-1; D may be TRBD1 or TRBD2 (5 bases each). This CDR3 is 13 amino acids long. The V end was cut by 5 bases, the J end by 10 bases, with 15 bases between. Germline V lookup: CDR1 MNHEY, CDR2 SMNVEV (reference sequence). The CDR3 spells CASSRPGTDEQFF. The DNA for the CDR3 is TGTGCCAGCAGTCGCCCCGGGACCGACGAGCAGTTCTTC.

This clonotype came up many times. This chain joins TRBV6-5 and TRBJ2-7, with 8 bases lining up with TRBD2. V lost 8 bases, J lost 7 bases, and 7 bases stayed unmatched. The CDR3 contains 12 residues. The germline CDR1 and CDR2 sequences are MNHEY and SVGAGI. The CDR3 nucleotides read TGTGCCAGCGCACAACGGGGGGGGGAGCAGTACTTC. The encoded protein is CASAQRGGEQYF.

Ten or more counts support this clonotype. The V gene is TRBV28, the J gene TRBJ2-5; tentatively, D is TRBD1 (8 bases). CDR3 length: 15 amino acids. Germline values: CDR1 MDHEN, CDR2 SYDVKM. V lost 8 bases, J lost 5 bases, and 21 bases lay in between. This CDR3 reads CASARGLAVSETQYF. The CDR3 nucleotides are TGTGCCAGCGCCAGGGGGCTAGCGGTATCTGAGACCCAGTACTTC.

This clonotype has at least ten counts. This chain links TRBV24-1 with TRBJ2-7; 12 bases are a match to TRBD2. Per the germline V gene, CDR1 is KGHDR and CDR2 is SFDVKD. The CDR3 totals 16 residues. V lost 10 bases to trimming and J lost 4 bases; unmatched junction nucleotides: 13. The CDR3 here is CATPWTSGTITYEQYF. As DNA, the CDR3 is TGTGCCACTCCTTGGACTAGCGGGACCATTACTTACGAGCAGTACTTC.

This clonotype was seen a handful of times. CDR3 in DNA: TGTGCCAGCAGCTTAAACGGAGGGTTCTACAATGAGCAGTTCTTC. It codes for CASSLNGGFYNEQFF. This chain connects TRBV7-2 to TRBJ2-1; possible D gene TRBD2, 6 bases. CDR3 size: 15 residues. Germline CDR1 and CDR2: SGHTA and FQGNSA. Trimming removed 2 bases from V and 3 bases from J, with 11 bases in between.

This clonotype was recorded at least ten times. The rearrangement joins TRBV20-1 to TRBJ2-3; 7 bases fit TRBD1. Per germline, CDR1 DFQATT and CDR2 SNEGSKA (reference sequence). Unmatched junction bases numbered 3, after V lost 4 bases and J lost 2 bases. The CDR3 totals 13 residues. CDR3 sequence (DNA): TGCAGTGCTAAGGACAGGCTCACAGATACGCAGTATTTT. Residues: CSAKDRLTDTQYF.

This clonotype showed up just a few times. J is TRBJ2-5 and V is TRBV20-1; tentative D call: TRBD2 (5 bases). CDR3 length: 12 residues. CDR1 is DFQATT and CDR2 is SNEGSKA in the germline V gene (reference sequence). Trimming stripped 5 bases from V and 5 bases from J, with 12 bases between. The CDR3 bases are TGCAGTGCTCCCACTAGAATTGAGACCCAGTACTTC. This translates into CSAPTRIETQYF.

The sample holds many counts of this clonotype. The chain employs TRBV2 and TRBJ2-3; 13 bases are a match to TRBD2. The length of the CDR3 is 18 residues. The J segment lost 0 bases and the V segment lost 4 bases, leaving 7 bases of the junction unmatched. Germline CDR1 and CDR2: SNHLY and FYNNEI. The CDR3 reads CASSATSGRTASTDTQYF. In DNA form, the CDR3 reads TGTGCCAGCAGTGCGACTAGCGGGAGGACTGCTAGCACAGATACGCAGTATTTT.

This clonotype occurred many times. V is TRBV20-1 and J is TRBJ2-3; 7 positions agree with TRBD1. After removal of 5 bases from V and 6 bases from J, the junction contained 14 bases not matched to a gene. The CDR3 length is 15 residues. CDR1 and CDR2 from the germline V gene are DFQATT and SNEGSKA (reference sequence). CDR3 sequence reads: CSAQTGTLHLDTQYF. The CDR3 nucleotides read TGCAGTGCTCAGACAGGGACCCTACACCTGGATACGCAGTATTTT.

This clonotype was detected many times. CDR3 sequence (DNA): TGTGCCAGCAGCTTGGCCCGGGGATCAAACAGGAACACTGAAGCTTTCTTT. Protein product: CASSLARGSNRNTEAFF. The rearrangement uses TRBV5-4 and TRBJ1-1; D gene uncertain. V was clipped by 0 bases and J by 1 base, with 16 bases between them. The length of the CDR3 is 17 residues. CDR1 is SGHNT, CDR2 YYREEE, per germline (reference sequence).

This clonotype was seen ten or more times. V gene TRBV5-1 combines with J gene TRBJ2-5; 11 bases align to TRBD1. The ends lost 4 bases at V and 8 bases at J; junction bases unmatched: 10. The CDR3 spans 15 residues. Germline CDR1 and CDR2: SGHRS and YFSETQ. CDR3 coding DNA: TGCGCCAGCAGCGGGAGGACAGGGGGCGGAGGAACCCAGTACTTC. Its translation: CASSGRTGGGGTQYF.

In its sample, this clonotype was seen many times. The genes are TRBV6-5 and TRBJ2-1, with 7 bases fitting TRBD2. Germline V gene lookup returns CDR1 MNHEY and CDR2 SVGAGI. With 2 bases clipped from V and 6 bases from J, the junction kept 4 bases outside the gene matches. The CDR3 consists of 14 residues. The chain's CDR3 is CASSYAGVGNEQFF. Written as DNA, the CDR3 is TGTGCCAGCAGTTACGCGGGAGTGGGCAATGAGCAGTTCTTC.

This clonotype came up many times. This chain uses TRBV6-6 with TRBJ1-5, with D hard to call. This CDR3 spans 15 amino acids. The V gene's germline CDR1 is MNHNY and CDR2 SVGAGI (reference sequence). V dropped 7 bases and J dropped 7 bases, with 20 bases sitting between them. The DNA for the CDR3 is TGTGCCAGCATCCTTAACTCGGCAGGAGGCCAGCCCCAGCATTTT. This translates into CASILNSAGGQPQHF.

This clonotype was seen ten or more times. J is TRBJ2-3 and V is TRBV20-1; D is ambiguous. Looked up from germline, CDR1 is DFQATT and CDR2 is SNEGSKA (reference sequence). Trimming removed 4 bases at V and 0 bases at J, with 11 bases between. The CDR3 has 14 amino acids. DNA of the CDR3: TGCAGTGCTATTACAGACGATAGCACAGATACGCAGTATTTT. Amino acid sequence: CSAITDDSTDTQYF.